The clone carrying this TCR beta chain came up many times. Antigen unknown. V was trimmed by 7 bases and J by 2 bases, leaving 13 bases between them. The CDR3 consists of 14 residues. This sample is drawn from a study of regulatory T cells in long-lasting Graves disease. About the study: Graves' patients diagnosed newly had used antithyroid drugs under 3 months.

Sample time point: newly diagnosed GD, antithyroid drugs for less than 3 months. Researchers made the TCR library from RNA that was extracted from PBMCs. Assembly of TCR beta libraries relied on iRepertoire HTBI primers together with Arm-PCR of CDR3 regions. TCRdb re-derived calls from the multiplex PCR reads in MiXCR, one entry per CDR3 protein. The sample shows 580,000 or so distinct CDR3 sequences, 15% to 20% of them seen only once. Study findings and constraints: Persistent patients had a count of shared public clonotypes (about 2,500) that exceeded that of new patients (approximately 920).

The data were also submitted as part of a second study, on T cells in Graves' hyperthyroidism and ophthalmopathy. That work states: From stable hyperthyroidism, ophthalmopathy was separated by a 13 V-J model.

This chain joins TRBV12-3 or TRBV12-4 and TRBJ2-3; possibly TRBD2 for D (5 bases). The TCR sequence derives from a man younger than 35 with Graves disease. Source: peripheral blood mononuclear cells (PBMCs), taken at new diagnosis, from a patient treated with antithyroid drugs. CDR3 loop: CASTGNGFTDTQYF. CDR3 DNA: TGTGCCAGCACCGGGAACGGATTCACAGATACGCAGTATTTT.